This T cell receptor beta chain was sequenced for a study of control samples from healthy donors and cancer patients. CDR1 is SEHNR and CDR2 is FQNEAQ in the germline V gene (reference sequence). The V end was cut by 3 bases, the J end by 1 base, with 12 bases between. CDR3 length: 16 amino acids. Some clones are missing from TCRdb's copy, which holds only in-frame ones; the method was immunoSEQ multiplex PCR. The sample has around 180,000 clones; 94% are singletons. The sequencing input was blood. This TCR was sampled from a woman in her late teens or twenties in good health. The rearrangement uses TRBV7-9 and TRBJ2-2; possibly TRBD1 for D (6 bases). CDR3 protein: CASSFYGQRNTGELFF. The CDR3 region has the DNA TGTGCCAGCAGCTTCTACGGACAGAGGAACACCGGGGAGCTGTTTTTT.